The 10 T cell receptor beta chains in this list originate from one sample, sequenced in a study of cytomegalovirus exposure and HLA in healthy donors. Primers: 60 Vbeta forward and 13 Jbeta reverse. TCRdb keeps only in-frame clones here, not all; method: immunoSEQ multiplex PCR. The sample shows 95,000 to 100,000 clones, 65% to 85% of them seen only once. The sequencing sample was made of PBMCs. Receptor source: a woman between 35 and 50 years old in good health and CMV-seronegative.

The chain carries TRBV21-1 and TRBJ2-4; the table's D gene call, TRBD1, was not cross checked with the DNA. TRBV21-1 is designated a pseudogene. The CDR3 is 16 amino acids. In DNA form, the CDR3 reads TGTGCCAGCAGATCACAGGGGGCGGGAGCCAAAAACATTCAGTACTTC. Translated, it gives CASRSQGAGAKNIQYF.

This clone was counted between two and nine times. V and J are TRBV4-2 and TRBJ1-6, with 7 bases matching TRBD1. Germline V gene data show CDR1 as LGHNA and CDR2 as YNFKEQ. The J segment lost 7 bases and the V segment lost 1 base, leaving 4 bases of the junction unmatched. This CDR3 region has 15 residues. The CDR3 nucleotides read TGTGCCAGCAGCCAAGGACAGGGCACGAATTCACCCCTCCACTTT. As protein: CASSQGQGTNSPLHF.

This rearrangement joins TRBV5-1 to TRBJ1-1, with 10 positions matching TRBD1. This CDR3 comprises 18 residues. Per the germline V gene, CDR1 is SGHRS and CDR2 is YFSETQ. J was trimmed by 3 bases and V by 2 bases; bases with no gene match: 13. The CDR3 spells CASSFTGTGDGVDTEAFF. The CDR3 DNA reads as TGCGCCAGCAGCTTTACCGGGACAGGGGACGGTGTGGACACTGAAGCTTTCTTT.

J is TRBJ2-5 and V is TRBV28, with TRBD1 matching over 8 bases. The closer fit of TRBJ2-7 to the DNA end suggests the J call may be wrong. Germline V gene lookup returns CDR1 MDHEN and CDR2 SYDVKM. The CDR3 runs to 16 residues. The chain's CDR3 is CASSLWTGVSSYEQYF. CDR3 sequence (DNA): TGTGCCAGCAGTTTATGGACAGGGGTCAGCTCCTACGAGCAGTACTTC.

V usage is TRBV12-1 and J usage is TRBJ2-7; TRBD1 reflects the table's D call only, with no check against the DNA. TRBV12-1 has pseudogene status. The CDR3 is 15 amino acids. This CDR3 is CASSAARDRPFEQYF. Here the CDR3 DNA reads TGTGCCAGCAGCGCCGCCCGGGACAGGCCGTTCGAGCAGTACTTC.

The genes are TRBV6-1 and TRBJ2-7; 12 bases align to TRBD2. After removal of 7 bases from V and 2 bases from J, the junction contained 3 bases not matched to a gene. The CDR3 contains 14 residues. The V gene's germline CDR1 is MNHNS and CDR2 SASEGT. CDR3 nucleotides: TGTGCCAGCATTGGACTAGCGGGGCCCTACGAGCAGTACTTC. Encoded protein: CASIGLAGPYEQYF.

The genes are TRBV27 and TRBJ1-6; 10 nucleotides agree with TRBD1. Germline trimming cut 10 bases from V and 6 bases from J; bases unmatched to any gene: 12. Germline CDR1 and CDR2: MNHEY and SMNVEV (reference sequence). The CDR3 spans 16 residues. The CDR3 DNA is TGTGCCACCAGGGGGACAGGGGTATTCGGTAATTCACCCCTCCACTTT. Encoded protein: CATRGTGVFGNSPLHF.

This chain connects TRBV6-1 to TRBJ2-2; no firm D call. V gave up 7 bases and J gave up 6 bases, with 12 bases separating them. Germline loops: CDR1 MNHNS, CDR2 SASEGT. The CDR3 has 13 residues. The CDR3 nucleotides are TGTGCCAGCATTTCTTTAAGCCCCGGGGAGCTGTTTTTT. Translation: CASISLSPGELFF.

The genes are TRBV7-6 and TRBJ2-6, with 7 bases identical to TRBD1. CDR1 SGHVS and CDR2 FNYEAQ come from the germline V gene. Trimming at V came to 7 bases and at J to 0 bases, leaving 9 bases not matched to a gene. The CDR3 runs to 17 residues. The CDR3 nucleotides are TGTGCCAGCATGACCTGGCAGGGGGACTCTGGGGCCAACGTCCTGACTTTC. Translation gives CASMTWQGDSGANVLTF.

The chain couples TRBV7-8 to TRBJ1-1, with D hard to call. Germline loops: CDR1 SGHVS, CDR2 FQNEAQ. The CDR3 is 13 amino acids. V lost 1 base, J lost 7 bases, and 10 bases lay in between. The chain's CDR3 is CASSLGPGDEAFF. CDR3 DNA: TGTGCCAGCAGCTTAGGTCCGGGAGATGAAGCTTTCTTT.